The rows below give T cell receptor beta chains drawn from one sample of a study of persistence of HIV-infected CD4 T cells. Clones were read by immunoSEQ multiplex PCR, and TCRdb kept only the in-frame ones, dropping some. Of some 13,000 clones in the sample, approximately 71% are singletons; the top ten hold roughly 15%. For these receptors, no antigen is known. Material: CD4+ T cells sorted from PBMCs after roughly 18-hour stimulation, obtained from a patient who received antiretroviral therapy. The receptors come from an adult man with HIV who was CMV-seropositive. Each CDR3 is given with its conserved first and last residue. The D gene is left open where the match is weak. Some rows have no size entry. The others give once, few or many, or a class for an expanded clone.

v_call	d_call	j_call	clone_size	cdr3_aa	cdr3_nt
TRBV5-5	.	TRBJ1-3	.	CASSLGLFGNTIYF	TGTGCCAGCAGCTTAGGATTGTTTGGAAACACCATATATTTT
TRBV19	.	TRBJ1-1	few	CASSMFGVGPGGAEAFF	TGTGCCAGTAGTATGTTTGGCGTCGGCCCGGGAGGCGCTGAAGCTTTCTTT
TRBV10-1	TRBD2	TRBJ2-3	.	CASSPGGGTDTQYF	TGCGCCAGCAGCCCCGGGGGGGGCACAGATACGCAGTATTTT
TRBV4-2	.	TRBJ1-4	.	CASSQDGQLFDEKLFF	TGTGCCAGCAGCCAAGATGGGCAATTATTCGATGAAAAACTGTTTTTT
TRBV7-8	.	TRBJ1-6	.	CASSRQVYNSPLHF	TGTGCCAGCAGCCGACAGGTCTATAATTCACCCCTCCACTTT
TRBV7-2	.	TRBJ2-7	.	CASSLPGFSGTLAYF	TGTGCCAGCAGCTTACCGGGGTTTAGCGGTACTTTGGCGTACTTC
TRBV5-4	TRBD1	TRBJ1-2	.	CASSLAGDRAYGYTF	TGTGCCAGCAGCTTGGCCGGGGACAGGGCCTATGGCTACACCTTC
TRBV19	TRBD2	TRBJ2-2	.	CASSPKTSGSTGELFF	TGTGCCAGTAGTCCCAAGACTAGCGGCAGCACCGGGGAGCTGTTTTTT
TRBV9	.	TRBJ2-3	.	CASSVYLALTDTQYF	TGTGCCAGCAGCGTATATCTAGCGCTTACAGATACGCAGTATTTT
TRBV2	.	TRBJ1-6	.	CASSPRVKALHF	TGTGCCAGCAGCCCAAGGGTAAAGGCCCTCCACTTT
TRBV7-2	TRBD1	TRBJ1-6	.	CASSLDGQGVSPLHF	TGTGCCAGCAGCTTAGACGGACAGGGGGTTTCACCCCTCCACTTT
TRBV7-3	.	TRBJ2-6	.	CARSVTRVLMVGTLSGANVLTF	TGTGCCAGATCAGTAACCAGGGTGCTTATGGTCGGGACTCTCTCTGGGGCCAACGTCCTGACTTTC
TRBV28	TRBD1	TRBJ1-5	.	CASSSRTGTYSNQPQHF	TGTGCCAGCAGTTCTCGGACAGGGACATATAGCAATCAGCCCCAGCATTTT
TRBV5-1	TRBD1	TRBJ2-7	.	CASSKGQGRSYEQYF	TGCGCCAGCAGCAAAGGACAGGGGCGTTCCTACGAGCAGTACTTC
TRBV7-3	.	TRBJ2-1	once	CASSFNLLGSYNEQFF	TGTGCCAGCAGCTTTAATCTTTTAGGGTCCTACAATGAGCAGTTCTTC
TRBV12-3/TRBV12-4	.	TRBJ2-3	.	CASSFIRDTQYF	TGTGCCAGCAGTTTTATCCGAGATACGCAGTATTTT
TRBV4-2	.	TRBJ1-6	few	CASSQDVNVGVSSYNSPLHF	TGTGCCAGCAGCCAAGATGTGAACGTGGGGGTGAGCTCCTATAATTCACCCCTCCACTTT
TRBV4-2	TRBD1	TRBJ2-3	.	CASSQEDRAVDTQYF	TGTGCCAGCAGCCAAGAGGACAGGGCCGTAGATACGCAGTATTTT
TRBV4-1	TRBD1	TRBJ2-7	.	CASSQETWTGGLEQYF	TGCGCCAGCAGCCAAGAGACCTGGACAGGGGGCCTCGAGCAGTACTTC
TRBV6-5	TRBD2	TRBJ2-3	.	CASSLPGLATDTQYF	TGTGCCAGCAGCCTCCCGGGACTAGCCACAGATACGCAGTATTTT
TRBV7-2	TRBD1	TRBJ2-7	.	CASSLDRGRNEQYF	TGTGCCAGCAGCTTAGACAGGGGGCGCAACGAGCAGTACTTC
TRBV5-1	.	TRBJ2-7	.	CASSSLGTDIGEQYF	TGCGCCAGCAGCTCCCTCGGGACGGACATAGGCGAGCAGTACTTC
TRBV6-5	TRBD2	TRBJ2-1	.	CASSPIGGGADEQFF	TGTGCCAGCAGCCCCATAGGCGGGGGGGCCGATGAGCAGTTCTTC
TRBV5-5	.	TRBJ1-2	.	CASSLPDGYGYTF	TGTGCCAGCAGCTTGCCCGATGGCTATGGCTACACCTTC
TRBV9	.	TRBJ1-2	.	CASSVDTLDYGYTF	TGTGCCAGCAGCGTGGATACCCTGGACTATGGCTACACCTTC
TRBV5-1	.	TRBJ1-1	few	CASSLVVSGNTEAFF	TGCGCCAGCAGCTTGGTCGTTAGCGGGAACACTGAAGCTTTCTTT
TRBV7-3	TRBD2	TRBJ2-3	.	CASSFGPGLGKQNTQYF	TGTGCCAGCAGCTTCGGCCCGGGACTAGGTAAACAAAATACGCAGTATTTT
TRBV18	TRBD2	TRBJ2-3	.	CASSPPGGNPTDTQYF	TGTGCCAGCTCACCACCGGGGGGGAATCCCACAGATACGCAGTATTTT
TRBV27	.	TRBJ2-1	.	CASSLFVANNEQFF	TGTGCCAGCAGTTTATTCGTAGCCAACAATGAGCAGTTCTTC
TRBV6-5	TRBD1	TRBJ2-7	.	CASKGGQGISYEQYF	TGTGCCAGCAAGGGGGGACAGGGCATAAGCTACGAGCAGTACTTC
TRBV28	.	TRBJ1-6	few	CASSLMIGGINNSPLHF	TGTGCCAGCAGTTTAATGATCGGGGGGATAAATAATTCACCCCTCCACTTT
TRBV7-3	.	TRBJ1-3	large	CASSLTGGNSGNTIYF	TGTGCCAGCAGCTTAACAGGGGGAAACTCTGGAAACACCATATATTTT
TRBV18	.	TRBJ1-3	.	CASSPLGLRYSGNTIYF	TGTGCCAGCTCACCACTGGGACTGCGCTACTCTGGAAACACCATATATTTT
TRBV9	TRBD2	TRBJ2-3	.	CASSVGAGGSTDTQYF	TGTGCCAGCAGCGTAGGAGCGGGGGGTAGCACAGATACGCAGTATTTT
TRBV21-1	.	TRBJ2-7	.	CASRIPGGGSYEQYF	TGTGCCAGTAGGATCCCAGGGGGTGGCTCCTACGAGCAGTACTTC
TRBV27	TRBD2	TRBJ2-1	.	CASSSSSGVGEQFF	TGTGCCAGCAGTTCGTCCAGCGGGGTAGGGGAGCAGTTCTTC
TRBV3-1/TRBV3-2	TRBD1	TRBJ1-4	.	CASSRWTGSAEKLFF	TGTGCCAGCAGCCGGTGGACAGGATCGGCTGAAAAACTGTTTTTT
TRBV6-4	.	TRBJ1-6	.	CASSEYDSNNSPLHF	TGTGCCAGCAGTGAATATGACAGCAATAATTCACCCCTCCACTTT
TRBV7-9	TRBD2	TRBJ2-1	.	CASSPRLAGEYSSYNEQFF	TGTGCCAGCAGCCCGCGACTAGCGGGGGAATACAGCTCCTACAATGAGCAGTTCTTC
TRBV19	.	TRBJ1-1	.	CASTQGQRENTEAFF	TGTGCCAGTACCCAGGGCCAAAGGGAGAACACTGAAGCTTTCTTT
TRBV5-1	.	TRBJ2-7	.	CASSVGQRGYEQYF	TGCGCCAGCAGCGTTGGACAGCGGGGCTACGAGCAGTACTTC
TRBV10-2	.	TRBJ1-1	.	CASSGETRNTEAFF	TGCGCCAGCAGTGGGGAAACGCGGAACACTGAAGCTTTCTTT
TRBV6-5	.	TRBJ2-7	.	CASSYSKGYEQYF	TGTGCCAGCAGTTACTCGAAGGGGTACGAGCAGTACTTC
TRBV7-2	TRBD2	TRBJ2-3	.	CASSHRTSGNPDTQYF	TGTGCCAGCAGCCACCGGACTAGCGGAAACCCTGATACGCAGTATTTT
TRBV6-5	.	TRBJ2-2	few	CASRGAGELFF	TGTGCCAGCCGAGGGGCGGGGGAGCTGTTTTTT
TRBV6-5	TRBD2	TRBJ2-2	once	CASSSRTSGNTGELFF	TGTGCCAGCAGTTCCCGGACTAGCGGGAACACCGGGGAGCTGTTTTTT
TRBV2	.	TRBJ2-4	few	CASSADRTAKNIQYF	TGTGCCAGCAGTGCAGACAGGACAGCCAAAAACATTCAGTACTTC
TRBV27	TRBD1	TRBJ1-3	.	CASSWDSSGNTIYF	TGTGCCAGCAGCTGGGACAGCTCTGGAAACACCATATATTTT